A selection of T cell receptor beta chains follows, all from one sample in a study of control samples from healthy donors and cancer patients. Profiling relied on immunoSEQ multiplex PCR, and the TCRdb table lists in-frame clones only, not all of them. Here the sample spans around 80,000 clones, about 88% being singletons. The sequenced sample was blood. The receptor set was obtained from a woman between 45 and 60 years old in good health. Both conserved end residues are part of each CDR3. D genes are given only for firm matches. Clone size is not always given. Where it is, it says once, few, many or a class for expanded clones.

CDR3aa: CASSSGTGSNNEQFF
CDR3nt: TGTGCCAGCAGCTCCGGGACAGGGAGTAACAATGAGCAGTTCTTC
d_gene: TRBD1
j_gene: TRBJ2-1
len: 15
abundance: .
v_gene: TRBV5-4

CDR3aa: CASSQVRYYEQYF
CDR3nt: TGCGCCAGCAGCCAAGTACGGTACTACGAGCAGTACTTC
d_gene: .
j_gene: TRBJ2-7
len: 13
abundance: few
v_gene: TRBV4-1

CDR3aa: CASSLGLSGNTIYF
CDR3nt: TGTGCCAGCAGCTTGGGACTGTCTGGAAACACCATATATTTT
d_gene: .
j_gene: TRBJ1-3
len: 14
abundance: .
v_gene: TRBV7-9

CDR3aa: CASSDTGDGYTF
CDR3nt: TGTGCCAGCAGCGACACAGGAGATGGCTACACCTTC
d_gene: .
j_gene: TRBJ1-2
len: 12
abundance: .
v_gene: TRBV2

CDR3aa: CASSRGGGYTF
CDR3nt: TGTGCCAGCAGTCGTGGGGGTGGCTACACCTTC
d_gene: .
j_gene: TRBJ1-2
len: 11
abundance: .
v_gene: TRBV25-1

CDR3aa: CASSYPGSGRLGELFF
CDR3nt: TGTGCCAGCAGCTACCCTGGCTCAGGACGACTCGGGGAGCTGTTTTTT
d_gene: .
j_gene: TRBJ2-2
len: 16
abundance: .
v_gene: TRBV5-4

CDR3aa: CASSSVGVSPSYEQYF
CDR3nt: TGTGCCAGCAGTTCCGTCGGGGTGTCGCCCTCCTACGAGCAGTACTTC
d_gene: .
j_gene: TRBJ2-7
len: 16
abundance: .
v_gene: TRBV28

CDR3aa: CSASRQYNEQFF
CDR3nt: TGCAGTGCTAGTAGACAGTACAATGAGCAGTTCTTC
d_gene: .
j_gene: TRBJ2-1
len: 12
abundance: .
v_gene: TRBV20-1

CDR3aa: CASSQDPSGGARDTQYF
CDR3nt: TGTGCCAGCAGCCAAGATCCTAGCGGGGGGGCTAGAGATACGCAGTATTTT
d_gene: TRBD2
j_gene: TRBJ2-3
len: 17
abundance: .
v_gene: TRBV4-2

CDR3aa: CASSYSNEQFF
CDR3nt: TGTGCCAGCAGTTACTCCAATGAGCAGTTCTTC
d_gene: .
j_gene: TRBJ2-1
len: 11
abundance: .
v_gene: TRBV6-6

CDR3aa: CASRTGGVNTEAFF
CDR3nt: TGTGCCAGCAGGACAGGGGGAGTTAACACTGAAGCTTTCTTT
d_gene: TRBD1
j_gene: TRBJ1-1
len: 14
abundance: once
v_gene: TRBV2

CDR3aa: CASSQGQGAGETQYF
CDR3nt: TGCGCCAGCAGCCAGGGACAGGGAGCGGGAGAGACCCAGTACTTC
d_gene: TRBD1
j_gene: TRBJ2-5
len: 15
abundance: .
v_gene: TRBV4-1

CDR3aa: CSVVQIYGYTF
CDR3nt: TGCAGCGTTGTACAGATCTATGGCTACACCTTC
d_gene: .
j_gene: TRBJ1-2
len: 11
abundance: .
v_gene: TRBV29-1

CDR3aa: CASRDRTTGELFF
CDR3nt: TGTGCCAGCAGGGACAGGACCACCGGGGAGCTGTTTTTT
d_gene: TRBD1
j_gene: TRBJ2-2
len: 13
abundance: .
v_gene: TRBV12-3/TRBV12-4

CDR3aa: CASSEAVAGGYGYTF
CDR3nt: TGTGCCAGCAGTGAAGCGGTGGCAGGCGGCTATGGCTACACCTTC
d_gene: .
j_gene: TRBJ1-2
len: 15
abundance: .
v_gene: TRBV6-1

CDR3aa: CASSEIRGDQPQHF
CDR3nt: TGTGCCAGCAGTGAAATTAGGGGGGATCAGCCCCAGCATTTT
d_gene: .
j_gene: TRBJ1-5
len: 14
abundance: .
v_gene: TRBV2

CDR3aa: CATSREMKDYGYTF
CDR3nt: TGTGCCACCAGCAGAGAGATGAAAGACTATGGCTACACCTTC
d_gene: .
j_gene: TRBJ1-2
len: 14
abundance: .
v_gene: TRBV15

CDR3aa: CASSQRGRAYEQYF
CDR3nt: TGCGCCAGCAGCCAACGTGGACGGGCCTACGAGCAGTACTTC
d_gene: .
j_gene: TRBJ2-7
len: 14
abundance: .
v_gene: TRBV4-1

CDR3aa: CASSQDYSRTEAFF
CDR3nt: TGCGCCAGCAGCCAAGATTATTCGAGGACTGAAGCTTTCTTT
d_gene: .
j_gene: TRBJ1-1
len: 14
abundance: .
v_gene: TRBV4-1

CDR3aa: CASSYQGGETQYF
CDR3nt: TGTGCCAGCAGTTATCAGGGGGGCGAGACCCAGTACTTC
d_gene: .
j_gene: TRBJ2-5
len: 13
abundance: .
v_gene: TRBV6-2/TRBV6-3

CDR3aa: CASYTPRQSTEAFF
CDR3nt: TGTGCCAGTTACACCCCAAGACAGTCCACTGAAGCTTTCTTT
d_gene: .
j_gene: TRBJ1-1
len: 14
abundance: .
v_gene: TRBV2

CDR3aa: CASSISGPGNTIYF
CDR3nt: TGTGCCAGTAGTATCTCAGGGCCCGGAAACACCATATATTTT
d_gene: .
j_gene: TRBJ1-3
len: 14
abundance: .
v_gene: TRBV19

CDR3aa: CASSSPQGTALGDTQYF
CDR3nt: TGTGCCAGCAGCTCCCCTCAAGGGACAGCCCTCGGTGATACGCAGTATTTT
d_gene: TRBD1
j_gene: TRBJ2-3
len: 17
abundance: once
v_gene: TRBV7-2

CDR3aa: CASSLGGSIRDTQYF
CDR3nt: TGTGCCAGCAGTTTAGGGGGTAGCATTCGAGATACGCAGTATTTT
d_gene: .
j_gene: TRBJ2-3
len: 15
abundance: once
v_gene: TRBV6-2/TRBV6-3

CDR3aa: CAISGGQDDGYTF
CDR3nt: TGTGCCATCAGTGGGGGACAGGATGATGGCTACACCTTC
d_gene: TRBD1
j_gene: TRBJ1-2
len: 13
abundance: .
v_gene: TRBV10-3

CDR3aa: CATSKAAGGRSNQPQHF
CDR3nt: TGTGCCACCAGCAAGGCAGCGGGTGGACGATCCAATCAGCCCCAGCATTTT
d_gene: .
j_gene: TRBJ1-5
len: 17
abundance: .
v_gene: TRBV15

CDR3aa: CASSFALAGTTDTQYF
CDR3nt: TGCGCCAGCAGCTTTGCACTAGCGGGGACAACAGATACGCAGTATTTT
d_gene: TRBD2
j_gene: TRBJ2-3
len: 16
abundance: .
v_gene: TRBV5-1

CDR3aa: CASSQEPSGGGSGKNIQYF
CDR3nt: TGTGCCAGCAGCCAAGAGCCTAGCGGGGGGGGAAGTGGCAAAAACATTCAGTACTTC
d_gene: TRBD2
j_gene: TRBJ2-4
len: 19
abundance: .
v_gene: TRBV3-1/TRBV3-2

CDR3aa: CASSQALITLNTEAFF
CDR3nt: TGCGCCAGCAGCCAAGCCCTTATTACACTGAACACTGAAGCTTTCTTT
d_gene: .
j_gene: TRBJ1-1
len: 16
abundance: .
v_gene: TRBV4-1

CDR3aa: CASSLSAGGKETQYF
CDR3nt: TGCGCCAGCAGCTTGAGTGCGGGTGGAAAGGAGACCCAGTACTTC
d_gene: .
j_gene: TRBJ2-5
len: 15
abundance: .
v_gene: TRBV5-1

CDR3aa: CASSPRGGPDTGELFF
CDR3nt: TGTGCCAGCAGCCCTCGGGGGGGGCCGGACACCGGGGAGCTGTTTTTT
d_gene: TRBD2
j_gene: TRBJ2-2
len: 16
abundance: few
v_gene: TRBV9

CDR3aa: CAAGHPNTGELFF
CDR3nt: TGTGCCGCGGGACACCCGAACACCGGGGAGCTGTTTTTT
d_gene: .
j_gene: TRBJ2-2
len: 13
abundance: .
v_gene: TRBV24-1

CDR3aa: CASSFLATEGSEQFF
CDR3nt: TGCGCCAGCAGCTTTTTAGCAACGGAGGGTAGTGAGCAGTTCTTC
d_gene: .
j_gene: TRBJ2-1
len: 15
abundance: once
v_gene: TRBV5-1

CDR3aa: CASSVGGQGVYEQYF
CDR3nt: TGTGCCAGCAGCGTAGGGGGACAGGGAGTCTACGAGCAGTACTTC
d_gene: TRBD1
j_gene: TRBJ2-7
len: 15
abundance: .
v_gene: TRBV9

CDR3aa: CASSELRPEGANVLTF
CDR3nt: TGTGCCAGCAGTGAATTAAGGCCTGAAGGGGCCAACGTCCTGACTTTC
d_gene: .
j_gene: TRBJ2-6
len: 16
abundance: .
v_gene: TRBV2

CDR3aa: CSVGLQGAFYEQFF
CDR3nt: TGCAGCGTTGGGCTTCAGGGGGCTTTTTATGAGCAGTTCTTC
d_gene: TRBD1
j_gene: TRBJ2-1
len: 14
abundance: once
v_gene: TRBV29-1

CDR3aa: CASSLQRTGAGNTIYF
CDR3nt: TGTGCCAGCAGCCTACAAAGGACAGGGGCGGGAAACACCATATATTTT
d_gene: TRBD1
j_gene: TRBJ1-3
len: 16
abundance: medium-sized
v_gene: TRBV7-2

CDR3aa: CASSLIDTYQPQHF
CDR3nt: TGTGCCAGCAGCTTAATTGACACTTATCAGCCCCAGCATTTT
d_gene: .
j_gene: TRBJ1-5
len: 14
abundance: .
v_gene: TRBV7-6

CDR3aa: CASSLDRYNSPLHF
CDR3nt: TGTGCCAGCAGCTTGGATCGGTATAATTCACCCCTCCACTTT
d_gene: .
j_gene: TRBJ1-6
len: 14
abundance: once
v_gene: TRBV5-4

CDR3aa: CASSLSGLAGGPNEQFF
CDR3nt: TGCGCCAGCAGCCTATCCGGGCTAGCGGGGGGGCCCAATGAGCAGTTCTTC
d_gene: TRBD2
j_gene: TRBJ2-1
len: 17
abundance: once
v_gene: TRBV5-1

CDR3aa: CASSYEQGFTGELFF
CDR3nt: TGTGCCAGCAGTTACGAACAGGGATTCACCGGGGAGCTGTTTTTT
d_gene: .
j_gene: TRBJ2-2
len: 15
abundance: .
v_gene: TRBV6-5

CDR3aa: CASCTGVGANVLTF
CDR3nt: TGCGCCAGCTGCACAGGGGTCGGGGCCAACGTCCTGACTTTC
d_gene: TRBD1
j_gene: TRBJ2-6
len: 14
abundance: .
v_gene: TRBV5-1

CDR3aa: CASSQGEGYGYTF
CDR3nt: TGCGCCAGCAGCCAAGGGGAGGGCTATGGCTACACCTTC
d_gene: .
j_gene: TRBJ1-2
len: 13
abundance: .
v_gene: TRBV4-1

CDR3aa: CASSLLGIDGYTF
CDR3nt: TGTGCCAGCAGTTTGCTTGGTATAGATGGCTACACCTTC
d_gene: .
j_gene: TRBJ1-2
len: 13
abundance: .
v_gene: TRBV12-3/TRBV12-4

CDR3aa: CASSNNVGSTDTQYF
CDR3nt: TGTGCCAGTAGTAACAATGTGGGGAGCACAGATACGCAGTATTTT
d_gene: .
j_gene: TRBJ2-3
len: 15
abundance: .
v_gene: TRBV19

CDR3aa: CASSQAGYSNQPQHF
CDR3nt: TGTGCCAGCAGTCAAGCCGGGTATAGCAATCAGCCCCAGCATTTT
d_gene: .
j_gene: TRBJ1-5
len: 15
abundance: .
v_gene: TRBV5-6

CDR3aa: CASTQRPNTEAFF
CDR3nt: TGTGCCAGCACTCAGCGACCCAACACTGAAGCTTTCTTT
d_gene: .
j_gene: TRBJ1-1
len: 13
abundance: .
v_gene: TRBV6-5

CDR3aa: CAISAGGSGNTIYF
CDR3nt: TGTGCCATCAGCGCGGGGGGCTCTGGAAACACCATATATTTT
d_gene: .
j_gene: TRBJ1-3
len: 14
abundance: .
v_gene: TRBV10-3